These 5 T cell receptor beta chains were all obtained from the same sample, sequenced in a study of T cells in Graves' hyperthyroidism and ophthalmopathy. The source material, RNA transcripts, was used to amplify TCR beta CDR3 regions. HTBI primers were used for first-round RT-PCR of the TCR CDR3. One entry per CDR3 protein, called by TCRdb with MiXCR from the multiplex PCR reads. The data contain some 270,000 distinct CDR3 sequences, 13% of them singletons. Sequencing input: blood. Every receptor here comes from a woman under 40 with Graves' hyperthyroidism that later progressed to Graves' ophthalmopathy.

The DNA of the CDR3 is TGTGCCAGCAGCTTAAGGGGGACCGGGACTAGAGGTGGAAATACGCAGTATTTT. Translated: CASSLRGTGTRGGNTQYF. The J gene is TRBJ2-3, the V gene TRBV7-3; 8 positions agree with TRBD2. V shed 1 base and J 7 bases; nucleotides not matched to a gene: 16. Germline loops: CDR1 SGHTA, CDR2 FQGTGA. This CDR3 spans 18 amino acids.

The chain uses TRBV10-3 and TRBJ2-7; 9 bases are shared with TRBD1. Unmatched junction bases numbered 2, after V lost 5 bases and J lost 3 bases. This CDR3 spans 13 amino acids. CDR1 is ENHRY, CDR2 SYGVKD, per germline. CDR3 sequence: CAISTGGGYEQYF. The CDR3 DNA reads as TGTGCCATCAGTACAGGGGGCGGCTACGAGCAGTACTTC.

This clonotype was recorded many times. V gene TRBV28 combines with J gene TRBJ1-1; D gene uncertain. This CDR3 contains 8 residues. Looked up from germline, CDR1 is MDHEN and CDR2 is SYDVKM. The CDR3: CGRRTAFF. The CDR3 nucleotides read TGTGGAAGGAGAACCGCTTTCTTT.

This clonotype was picked up many times. The chain links TRBV2 to TRBJ2-7, with 7 bases that match TRBD2. Per germline, CDR1 SNHLY and CDR2 FYNNEI. V trimming: 10 bases; J trimming: 0 bases; junction bases outside the gene matches: 15. The CDR3 covers 16 residues. The DNA of the CDR3 is TGTGCCACCCGCCCCATAGGGAGGGTTAGCTCCTACGAGCAGTACTTC. Amino acids: CATRPIGRVSSYEQYF.

Only a few counts were recorded for this clonotype. The junction departs from the called germline gene at one end, perhaps through a read error. The V and J genes are TRBV7-7 and TRBJ2-3, with 13 bases that match TRBD2. The CDR3 contains 16 residues. From germline, CDR1 is SSHAT and CDR2 FNYEAQ (reference sequence). This chain's CDR3 is CASSLGLAGPQDTQYF. CDR3 DNA sequence: TGTGCTAGCAGCCTGGGACTAGCGGGGCCCCAGGATACGCAGTATTTT. Drawing the rest from reference TRBV7-7 and TRBJ2-3, the complete variable domain is GAGVSQSPRYKVTKRGQDVTLRCDPISSHATLYWYQQALGQGPEFLTYFNYEAQPDKSGLPSDRFSAERPEGSISTLTIQRTEQRDSAMYRCASSLGLAGPQDTQYFGPGTRLTVL.